A selection of T cell receptor beta chains follows, all from one sample in a study of T cell responses to AZD1222 COVID-19 vaccine. Data came from immunoSEQ multiplex PCR; TCRdb stores just in-frame clones and leaves some out. The repertoire consists of around 110,000 clones, with around nine tenths occurring once and the leading ten covering over 8.5%. The material sequenced was peripheral blood, taken on day 0 of AZD1222 vaccination. The receptors shown here come from an adult in good health. The CDR3 runs from the conserved cysteine through the conserved F or W. The order of the fields is V gene, clone size, D gene, J gene, CDR3 protein, CDR3 DNA. D genes are given only for firm matches. Size is omitted from some rows. Given values are once, few, many or a class for expanded clones.

TRBV7-2,NA,NA,TRBJ2-1,CASSSQTSYNEQFF,TGTGCCAGCAGCTCCCAGACATCGTACAATGAGCAGTTCTTC
TRBV7-2,NA,NA,TRBJ1-1,CASSHGGPRGTEAFF,TGTGCCAGCAGCCACGGGGGCCCCCGGGGCACTGAAGCTTTCTTT
TRBV6-2/TRBV6-3,NA,NA,TRBJ2-2,CASSYMGTGELFF,TGTGCCAGCAGTTACATGGGCACCGGGGAGCTGTTTTTT
TRBV4-2,once,NA,TRBJ1-1,CASSPGPRGTEAFF,TGTGCCAGCAGCCCCGGACCCCGGGGCACTGAAGCTTTCTTT
TRBV4-3,NA,NA,TRBJ1-6,CASSQAASSYNSPLHF,TGCGCCAGCAGCCAAGCAGCGAGCTCCTATAATTCACCCCTCCACTTT
TRBV18,NA,TRBD1,TRBJ1-4,CASSPRPGTGPTNEKLFF,TGTGCCAGCTCACCCAGGCCCGGGACAGGGCCAACTAATGAAAAACTGTTTTTT
TRBV11-2,NA,NA,TRBJ2-7,CASSKETGTYEQYF,TGTGCCAGCAGCAAGGAGACAGGTACCTACGAGCAGTACTTC
TRBV6-5,NA,TRBD1,TRBJ1-5,CASSQGQGMWQPQHF,TGTGCCAGCAGTCAGGGACAGGGGATGTGGCAGCCCCAGCATTTT
TRBV2,NA,NA,TRBJ2-7,CASSEIRYGLYEQYF,TGTGCCAGCAGTGAAATCAGGTACGGTCTCTACGAGCAGTACTTC
TRBV10-1,NA,NA,TRBJ1-6,CASSGRNSPLHF,TGCGCCAGCAGTGGGCGTAACTCACCCCTCCACTTT
TRBV29-1,NA,NA,TRBJ2-1,CSVGRGTYNEQFF,TGCAGCGTTGGCAGAGGCACGTACAATGAGCAGTTCTTC
TRBV5-4,NA,NA,TRBJ1-2,CASSPGGVNYGYTF,TGTGCCAGCAGCCCTGGTGGAGTCAACTATGGCTACACCTTC
TRBV4-2,few,TRBD2,TRBJ2-7,CASSRLSGTHYEQYF,TGTGCCAGCAGCCGACTTAGCGGGACCCACTACGAGCAGTACTTC
TRBV28,NA,NA,TRBJ1-2,CASRGGRGPYGYTF,TGTGCCAGCAGAGGGGGTAGGGGACCTTATGGCTACACCTTC
TRBV5-1,NA,NA,TRBJ2-2,CASSVRTNTGELFF,TGCGCCTCCAGCGTTCGGACGAACACCGGGGAGCTGTTTTTT
TRBV28,NA,NA,TRBJ1-5,CASRQSSNQPQHF,TGTGCCAGCAGGCAGTCGAGCAATCAGCCCCAGCATTTT
TRBV12-5,NA,NA,TRBJ2-7,CASGIDTGQVNSYEQYF,TGTGCTAGTGGAATTGATACGGGGCAGGTTAACTCCTACGAGCAGTACTTC
TRBV11-2,NA,TRBD2,TRBJ2-2,CASSFLRGGGNTGELFF,TGTGCCAGCAGCTTCCTACGCGGGGGGGGAAACACCGGGGAGCTGTTTTTT
TRBV6-1,NA,NA,TRBJ2-5,CASSEGLRRQETQYF,TGTGCCAGCAGTGAAGGGCTGAGGCGCCAAGAGACCCAGTACTTC
TRBV20-1,NA,NA,TRBJ1-6,CSARESSPLHF,TGCAGTGCTAGAGAAAGTTCACCCCTCCACTTT
TRBV6-5,NA,TRBD2,TRBJ2-1,CASSYQTSGGNEQFF,TGTGCCAGCAGTTACCAGACTAGCGGGGGAAATGAGCAGTTCTTC
TRBV6-5,NA,NA,TRBJ1-2,CASSSSKVGVYGYTF,TGTGCCAGCAGTTCCTCCAAAGTTGGGGTCTATGGCTACACCTTC
TRBV19,NA,NA,TRBJ2-7,CASSIYSDSYEQYF,TGTGCCAGTAGTATATACAGTGATTCCTACGAGCAGTACTTC
TRBV2,NA,NA,TRBJ1-1,CASNPTPGSRVTEAFF,TGTGCCAGCAACCCTACCCCCGGGTCCAGGGTCACTGAAGCTTTCTTT
TRBV11-2,NA,TRBD1,TRBJ2-1,CASSLVVQGNEQFF,TGTGCCAGCAGCTTAGTGGTACAGGGGAATGAGCAGTTCTTC
TRBV14,NA,NA,TRBJ1-1,CASSLQQGRTEAFF,TGTGCCAGCAGCCTTCAACAGGGTAGGACTGAAGCTTTCTTT
TRBV5-1,NA,NA,TRBJ1-2,CASSRDGTGDYGYTF,TGCGCCAGCAGCAGAGACGGGACGGGGGACTATGGCTACACCTTC
TRBV7-8,NA,NA,TRBJ1-1,CASSRFGTEAFF,TGTGCCAGCAGCCGCTTCGGCACTGAAGCTTTCTTT
TRBV6-5,NA,NA,TRBJ1-1,CASSYAPYTEAFF,TGTGCCAGCAGTTACGCTCCTTACACTGAAGCTTTCTTT
TRBV4-3,NA,NA,TRBJ1-2,CASSQNGQRYTF,TGCGCCAGCAGCCAAAACGGACAACGCTACACCTTC
TRBV30,NA,NA,TRBJ1-1,CAWSWGRVSNTEAFF,TGTGCCTGGAGTTGGGGGAGGGTCTCGAACACTGAAGCTTTCTTT
TRBV18,NA,NA,TRBJ1-4,CASSPPGTSLNEKLFF,TGTGCCAGCTCACCACCAGGAACTTCCCTTAATGAAAAACTGTTTTTT
TRBV20-1,NA,NA,TRBJ2-1,CSAAAYNEQFF,TGCAGTGCGGCCGCTTACAATGAGCAGTTCTTC
TRBV3-1/TRBV3-2,NA,NA,TRBJ1-5,CASSQTVIGGNQPQHF,TGTGCCAGCAGCCAAACGGTAATAGGTGGCAATCAGCCCCAGCATTTT
TRBV7-3,NA,TRBD2,TRBJ2-1,CASSHLPVAGAYNEQFF,TGTGCCAGCAGCCATCTCCCCGTGGCGGGAGCTTACAATGAGCAGTTCTTC
TRBV16,NA,NA,TRBJ2-7,CASSHSPDSRSYEQYF,TGTGCCAGCAGCCACTCTCCGGATTCCCGCTCCTACGAGCAGTACTTC
TRBV28,few,NA,TRBJ1-2,CASSLWRNYGYTF,TGTGCCAGCAGTTTATGGCGAAACTATGGCTACACCTTC
TRBV7-2,NA,NA,TRBJ2-7,CASSYKDGAYEQYF,TGTGCCAGCAGTTACAAGGACGGAGCCTACGAGCAGTACTTC